This TCR beta chain was captured by sequencing in a study of cytomegalovirus exposure and HLA in healthy donors. This CDR3 has 14 amino acids. The V gene end was trimmed by 4 bases and the J gene end by 5 bases; junction bases not matched to a gene: 3. Germline lookup yields CDR1 ENHRY and CDR2 SYGVKD. Whole-study findings and limits: Most sequenced TCRs were rare (though some public TCRs occurred in many donors). The sole available immune exposure information was CMV serostatus. Based on reports, TCR beta sequences accurately predicted HLA-A and HLA-B alleles for most subjects.

Each donor's status was that of a healthy bone marrow donor. On this clone itself: What it binds is unknown.

The PCR ran on 60 Vbeta and 13 Jbeta primers. TCRdb's copy holds only in-frame clones and misses some; the assay was immunoSEQ multiplex PCR. The sample has about 140,000 clones; the top ten hold roughly 2%. The source is a woman aged 18-29 years in good health and CMV-seronegative. The gene calls are TRBV10-3 and TRBJ2-2; 8 nucleotides agree with TRBD2. Sequenced material: PBMCs. CDR3 in DNA: TGTGCCATCAGTGGTACTAGCGGAACCGGGGAGCTGTTTTTT. Translation gives CAISGTSGTGELFF.